The entry below gives a single T cell receptor beta chain sequence along with its context. Its antigen remains unknown. The data were obtained in a study of shared clonotypes between healthy human individuals. Study results and caveats: Approximately 4.9% of naive CD4 clonotypes were shared across several donors.

CD4+ cells were split into CD45RA+ naive and CD45RA-negative memory subsets. TCRdb keeps only in-frame clones here, not all; method: immunoSEQ multiplex PCR. The sample carries about 1.1 million clones, 70% to 80% recorded once. This CDR3 comprises 15 residues. Trimming removed 4 bases at V and 0 bases at J, with 12 bases between. Germline CDR1 reads LNHDA; CDR2 reads SQIVND (reference sequence). The sequenced sample consisted of memory CD4+ T cells from PBMCs. Subset reported: CD45RA-negative fraction. The chain is built from TRBV19 and TRBJ1-1, with D unresolved. The clonotype originates from a man between 18 and 29 years old in good health. Some clones in this sample may be carry-over from other donors' samples. For the CDR3, the DNA is TGTGCCAGTAGTAAAAGGGCTCCCTTGAACACTGAAGCTTTCTTT. Translating it yields CASSKRAPLNTEAFF.